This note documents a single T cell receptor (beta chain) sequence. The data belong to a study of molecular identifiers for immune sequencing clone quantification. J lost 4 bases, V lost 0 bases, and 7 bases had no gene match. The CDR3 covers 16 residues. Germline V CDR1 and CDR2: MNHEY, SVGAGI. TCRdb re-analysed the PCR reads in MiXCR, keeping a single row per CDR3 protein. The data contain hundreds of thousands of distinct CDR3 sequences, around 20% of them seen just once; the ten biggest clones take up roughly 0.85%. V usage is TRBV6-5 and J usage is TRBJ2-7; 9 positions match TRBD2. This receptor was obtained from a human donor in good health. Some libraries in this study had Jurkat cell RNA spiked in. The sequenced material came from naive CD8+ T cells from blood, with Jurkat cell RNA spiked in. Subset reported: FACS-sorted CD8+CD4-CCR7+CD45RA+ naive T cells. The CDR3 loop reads CASSYSVRLAEYEQYF. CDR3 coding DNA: TGTGCCAGCAGTTACTCGGTAAGACTAGCGGAATACGAGCAGTACTTC.